What follows are 31 T cell receptor beta chains derived from one specimen sequenced in a study of technical replicates of blood from several donors. TCRdb's copy holds only in-frame clones and misses some; the assay was immunoSEQ multiplex PCR. The sample shows around 68,000 clones, 90% to 95% of them seen only once. Material: T cells isolated from PBMCs. Receptors originate from a human donor in good health. Some clones in this sample may be carry-over from other donors' samples.

The chain couples TRBV15 to TRBJ2-7, with 7 nucleotides matching TRBD2. This CDR3 spans 16 amino acids. Germline CDR1 and CDR2: LNHNV and YYDKDF (reference sequence). The junction had 9 bases not matched to a gene; V was cut back by 0 bases and J by 4 bases. The CDR3 DNA sequence: TGTGCCACCAGCAGAGATCAATTTGCGGGGGTATACGAGCAGTACTTC. It specifies CATSRDQFAGVYEQYF.

To note about this clone: A read error may produce the germline difference seen at one junction end. The V call is TRBV4-2, the J call TRBJ2-1; 8 bases match TRBD2. Germline V gives CDR1 LGHNA, CDR2 YNFKEQ. CDR3 size: 15 residues. The CDR3 sequence is CASSQAGDTYNEQFF. The CDR3 DNA follows: TGTGCCAGCAGTCAAGCGGGAGATACCTACAATGAGCAGTTCTTC.

This clone was detected once. This chain links TRBV5-1 with TRBJ1-4, with a weak D call TRBD1 (5 bases). Germline CDR1 is SGHRS and CDR2 is YFSETQ. Trimming removed 3 bases at V and 4 bases at J, with 10 bases between. The CDR3 is 14 amino acids. The CDR3 region has the DNA TGCGCCAGCAGCTCCGGGGGAAATAATGAAAAACTGTTTTTT. It yields the protein CASSSGGNNEKLFF.

The chain carries TRBV30 and TRBJ2-5, with unresolved D. This CDR3 contains 12 residues. V shed 2 bases and J shed 1 base, with 5 bases lying between them. CDR1 GTSNPN and CDR2 SVGIG come from the germline V gene (reference sequence). Here the CDR3 DNA reads TGTGCCTGGAGTCCACTCCAAGAGACCCAGTACTTC. Its translation: CAWSPLQETQYF.

This chain joins TRBV19 and TRBJ1-1; D is uncertain. CDR1 is LNHDA, CDR2 SQIVND, per germline (reference sequence). The CDR3 has 13 residues. V gave up 6 bases and J gave up 4 bases, with 12 bases separating them. The chain's CDR3 is CASRRAEGTEAFF. In DNA, the CDR3 is TGTGCCAGTAGAAGGGCAGAGGGCACTGAAGCTTTCTTT.

J is TRBJ2-7 and V is TRBV28; 14 bases fit TRBD2. CDR3 length: 14 amino acids. V shed 6 bases, J shed 6 bases, and the junction held 4 bases outside the gene matches. Per the germline V gene, CDR1 is MDHEN and CDR2 is SYDVKM. This CDR3 reads CASRETSGRVEQYF. The CDR3 DNA follows: TGTGCCAGCAGGGAGACTAGCGGGAGGGTCGAGCAGTACTTC.

The J gene is TRBJ2-1, the V gene TRBV13, with 9 positions matching TRBD1. CDR3 length: 18 residues. Germline V lookup: CDR1 PRHDT, CDR2 FYEKMQ (reference sequence). V dropped 5 bases and J dropped 4; count of bases not matched to a gene: 15. The CDR3 nucleotides read TGTGCCAGCAGCAAAGTGTGGAAGCCGGGACAGGGTTACAATGAGCAGTTCTTC. Translated, it gives CASSKVWKPGQGYNEQFF.

The V call is TRBV9, the J call TRBJ1-3, with 7 bases fitting TRBD1. Germline CDR1 SGDLS, CDR2 YYNGEE. V lost 0 bases, J lost 0 bases, and 6 bases stayed unmatched. The CDR3 loop spans 17 amino acids. Written as DNA, the CDR3 is TGTGCCAGCAGCGTAGGGGACAGCTTATTCTCTGGAAACACCATATATTTT. This codes for CASSVGDSLFSGNTIYF.

This clone was seen a single time. The chain uses TRBV6-6 and TRBJ2-7, with D possibly matching TRBD2 (5 bases). The V gene's germline CDR1 is MNHNY and CDR2 SVGAGI (reference sequence). The CDR3 length is 15 residues. The V end was cut by 2 bases, the J end by 7 bases, with 18 bases between. The CDR3 region is CASSYPERSLGEQYF. The CDR3 coding sequence is TGTGCCAGCAGTTACCCGGAGCGGTCCTTGGGGGAGCAGTACTTC.

This chain joins TRBV6-6 and TRBJ2-3, with D tentatively TRBD2 (7 bases). V shed 6 bases and J shed 6 bases, with 19 bases lying between them. Germline CDR1 is MNHNY and CDR2 is SVGAGI (reference sequence). This CDR3 is built from 15 residues. DNA for the CDR3: TGTGCCAGCAGCCGACTGGCGGGGGCGGGGGATACGCAGTATTTT. Its translation: CASSRLAGAGDTQYF.

The rearrangement links TRBV20-1 to TRBJ1-2, with a tentative D call TRBD1 (5 bases). CDR1 is DFQATT, CDR2 SNEGSKA, per germline (reference sequence). The CDR3 has 11 residues. V lost 4 bases, J lost 5 bases, and 8 bases lay in between. CDR3 in DNA: TGCAGTGCTACAGGGAATTATGGCTACACCTTC. As protein: CSATGNYGYTF.

The rearrangement links TRBV19 to TRBJ2-7, with D tentatively TRBD1 (6 bases). There are 14 residues in the CDR3. V was clipped by 5 bases and J by 3 bases, with 14 bases between them. CDR1 is LNHDA and CDR2 is SQIVND in the germline V gene (reference sequence). In nucleotides, the CDR3 is TGTGCCAGTAGTGAGACAGGTGAAGTCTACGAGCAGTACTTC. Protein product: CASSETGEVYEQYF.

This chain links TRBV6-6 with TRBJ2-7; 7 bases fit TRBD1. Per germline, CDR1 MNHNY and CDR2 SVGAGI (reference sequence). CDR3 length equals 13 residues. The V gene end was trimmed by 5 bases and the J gene end by 7 bases; junction bases not matched to a gene: 8. The CDR3 nucleotides are TGTGCCAGCAGTACGGGGACAGTCGGGGAGCAGTACTTC. Its translation: CASSTGTVGEQYF.

The genes are TRBV19 and TRBJ2-3; 11 positions agree with TRBD2. CDR1 is LNHDA and CDR2 is SQIVND in the germline V gene (reference sequence). CDR3 size: 15 residues. V was pared by 9 bases and J by 4 bases, with 9 bases of the junction left unmatched. CDR3 loop: CASTTSGSRADTQYF. CDR3 in DNA: TGTGCCAGCACCACTAGCGGGAGTCGCGCAGATACGCAGTATTTT. Looking up the rest from reference TRBV19 and TRBJ2-3 gives the full variable domain: DGGITQSPKYLFRKEGQNVTLSCEQNLNHDAMYWYRQDPGQGLRLIYYSQIVNDFQKGDIAEGYSVSREKKESFPLTVTSAQKNPTAFYLCASTTSGSRADTQYFGPGTRLTVL.

The J gene is TRBJ2-5, the V gene TRBV4-2; 8 nucleotides line up with TRBD1. The end of the DNA fits TRBJ2-7 better, so the J call may be wrong. The germline V gene has CDR1 LGHNA and CDR2 YNFKEQ. CDR3 length equals 17 residues. The CDR3: CASSPQPGQGSSYEQYF. Here the CDR3 DNA reads TGTGCCAGCAGCCCGCAACCCGGACAGGGAAGCTCCTACGAGCAGTACTTC.

This sequence joins TRBV6-5 and TRBJ2-5; no reliable D call. The J call is uncertain, as TRBJ2-7 better fits the DNA end. The CDR3 is 15 amino acids. Germline lookup yields CDR1 MNHEY and CDR2 SVGAGI. The DNA of the CDR3 is TGTGCCAGCAGTAACAAACCGTATGGAGTCTCCGAGCAGTACTTC. It is translated as CASSNKPYGVSEQYF.

The V call is TRBV27, the J call TRBJ2-3; weak D call: TRBD2 (6 bases). V lost 8 bases and J 0 bases, leaving 15 bases between the germline ends. Germline CDR1 and CDR2: MNHEY and SMNVEV (reference sequence). CDR3 length equals 15 residues. The CDR3 coding sequence is TGTGCCAGCGCCGTCCTTGGGAGGAGCACAGATACGCAGTATTTT. Its translation: CASAVLGRSTDTQYF.

This chain uses TRBV11-2 with TRBJ1-2; D possibly corresponds to TRBD1 (5 bases). CDR3 size: 14 residues. Germline CDR1 is SGHAT and CDR2 is FQNNGV. The V end was cut by 3 bases, the J end by 7 bases, with 15 bases between. As DNA, the CDR3 is TGTGCCAGCAGCTTCGGGGGTGGGTTCTTTGGCTACACCTTC. It yields the protein CASSFGGGFFGYTF. Full variable domain (rest looked up from reference TRBV11-2 and TRBJ1-2): EAGVAQSPRYKIIEKRQSVAFWCNPISGHATLYWYQQILGQGPKLLIQFQNNGVVDDSQLPKDRFSAERLKGVDSTLKIQPAKLEDSAVYLCASSFGGGFFGYTFGSGTRLTVV.

This chain links TRBV6-1 with TRBJ1-5; a possible D gene is TRBD1 (6 bases). The CDR3 has 15 amino acids. Germline loops: CDR1 MNHNS, CDR2 SASEGT. V dropped 2 bases and J dropped 3 bases, with 11 bases sitting between them. The CDR3 DNA is TGTGCCAGCAGTGAACCGGGACACATCAATCAGCCCCAGCATTTT. Encoded protein: CASSEPGHINQPQHF.

Concerning this clone: The junction differs from germline at one of its ends, possibly a read error. The chain links TRBV7-7 to TRBJ2-2; D gene unclear. This CDR3 has 15 amino acids. The germline V gene has CDR1 SSHAT and CDR2 FNYEAQ (reference sequence). CDR3 in amino acids: CASSLNSYNTGELFF. The CDR3 bases are TGTGCTAGCAGCTTAAACAGCTACAACACCGGGGAGCTGTTTTTT.

The V and J genes are TRBV4-2 and TRBJ2-5; 12 positions match TRBD2. CDR3 length equals 17 residues. J gave up 5 bases and V 3 bases, and 10 bases lay outside the gene matches. Germline CDR1 is LGHNA and CDR2 is YNFKEQ. The CDR3 nucleotides read TGTGCCAGCAGCCAGGGGATCGGACTAGCGGGGTCGGAGACCCAGTACTTC. It specifies CASSQGIGLAGSETQYF.

The chain has TRBV4-2 and TRBJ1-1, with D unclear. Germline values: CDR1 LGHNA, CDR2 YNFKEQ. CDR3 length: 14 amino acids. V lost 4 bases to trimming and J lost 1 base, with 10 bases between them. CDR3 protein: CASSPYLGNTEAFF. The CDR3 DNA reads TGTGCCAGCAGCCCTTACCTCGGGAACACTGAAGCTTTCTTT.

V gene TRBV7-9 combines with J gene TRBJ2-7, with D possibly being TRBD1 (6 bases). Germline CDR1 is SEHNR and CDR2 is FQNEAQ (reference sequence). V was trimmed by 6 bases and J by 5 bases, leaving 11 bases between them. The CDR3 length is 12 residues. CDR3 in amino acids: CASRSGANEQYF. In nucleotides, the CDR3 is TGTGCCAGCAGATCAGGGGCTAACGAGCAGTACTTC.

This chain uses TRBV5-1 with TRBJ2-1, with D possibly TRBD2 on 6 matching bases. From germline, CDR1 is SGHRS and CDR2 YFSETQ. Trimming removed 4 bases from V and 1 base from J, with 12 bases in between. The CDR3 consists of 15 residues. The CDR3 DNA sequence: TGCGCCAGCAGCCGAGGGGAGGAATCCTACAATGAGCAGTTCTTC. This sequence encodes CASSRGEESYNEQFF.

This chain uses TRBV7-9 with TRBJ1-1, with TRBD1 as a possible D gene (6 bases). This CDR3 has 13 residues. V gave up 2 bases and J gave up 10 bases, with 14 bases separating them. Per the germline V gene, CDR1 is SEHNR and CDR2 is FQNEAQ (reference sequence). CDR3 amino acids: CASSLTDRSGAFF. In nucleotides, the CDR3 is TGTGCCAGCAGCTTAACTGACAGGAGTGGAGCTTTCTTT.

This chain joins TRBV27 and TRBJ2-3, with D perhaps TRBD2 (6 bases). Germline loops: CDR1 MNHEY, CDR2 SMNVEV (reference sequence). V was cut by 6 bases and J by 1 base, with 11 bases left in between. The CDR3 extends over 14 amino acids. The CDR3 loop is CASSGASGTDTQYF. The CDR3 nucleotides are TGTGCCAGCAGCGGTGCTAGCGGCACAGATACGCAGTATTTT.

The chain combines TRBV4-1 with TRBJ2-4; 7 bases are a match to TRBD2. The CDR3 is made up of 15 amino acids. The J segment lost 2 bases and the V segment lost 5 bases, leaving 6 bases of the junction unmatched. The V gene's germline CDR1 is MGHRA and CDR2 YSYEKL. The CDR3 here is CASSGLGLPKNIQYF. The CDR3 bases are TGCGCCAGCAGCGGCCTGGGACTACCCAAAAACATTCAGTACTTC.

This clone has a handful of counts. The J gene is TRBJ1-2, the V gene TRBV2, with D tentatively TRBD1 (5 bases). CDR1 SNHLY and CDR2 FYNNEI come from the germline V gene. Deletions cut 2 bases from V and 0 bases from J, with 10 bases between. This CDR3 spans 15 amino acids. CDR3 protein: CASSESGGANYGYTF. Written as DNA, the CDR3 is TGTGCCAGCAGTGAAAGTGGGGGGGCTAACTATGGCTACACCTTC. Full variable domain (rest looked up from reference TRBV2 and TRBJ1-2): EPEVTQTPSHQVTQMGQEVILRCVPISNHLYFYWYRQILGQKVEFLVSFYNNEISEKSEIFDDQFSVERPDGSNFTLKIRSTKLEDSAMYFCASSESGGANYGYTFGSGTRLTVV.

V gene TRBV9 combines with J gene TRBJ1-1; D remains ambiguous. V was shortened by 0 bases and J by 6 bases, with 18 bases between the two germline ends. Germline-derived CDR1 and CDR2 are SGDLS and YYNGEE. The CDR3 covers 16 residues. The CDR3 sequence: CASSVATGVRAAEAFF. CDR3 nucleotides: TGTGCCAGCAGCGTAGCTACCGGGGTCCGGGCTGCTGAAGCTTTCTTT.

The chain is built from TRBV7-6 and TRBJ2-7, with 10 positions matching TRBD2. CDR1 is SGHVS and CDR2 is FNYEAQ in the germline V gene. There are 19 residues in the CDR3. J lost 0 bases, V lost 1 base, and 12 bases had no gene match. The CDR3 region has the DNA TGTGCCAGCAGCTTAGTGGTTGGTAGCGGGAGGACCAACTCCTACGAGCAGTACTTC. Protein product: CASSLVVGSGRTNSYEQYF.

This chain joins TRBV5-6 and TRBJ2-1; D gene uncertain. The CDR3 has 14 amino acids. V was clipped by 2 bases and J by 0 bases, with 6 bases between them. Germline V lookup: CDR1 SGHDT, CDR2 YYEEEE. The CDR3 spells CASSLWSSYNEQFF. As DNA, the CDR3 is TGTGCCAGCAGCTTATGGAGCTCCTACAATGAGCAGTTCTTC.